These 31 T cell receptor beta chains came from one sample sequenced in a study of T-cell reconstitution after alpha-beta-depleted transplantation in children. Researchers prepared the TCRbeta library using unique molecular identifiers, the study reports. Via MiXCR, TCRdb re-called the PCR reads, giving one row per CDR3 protein. Found here are hundreds of thousands of distinct CDR3 sequences, approximately 15% of them singletons; the top ten hold under 6%. The specimen comprised PBMCs, mostly from graft donor cells, sampled 360 days after TCRalphabeta/CD19-depleted stem cell transplant. Receptors were obtained from a male patient younger than 18 who had a stem cell transplant for acute lymphoblastic leukemia, so the T cells may come from the graft donor.

This clonotype was counted only a few times. The gene calls are TRBV12-3 or TRBV12-4 and TRBJ2-7; D is unclear. The CDR3 runs 14 residues. V lost 6 bases and J 7 bases, leaving 19 bases between the germline ends. The CDR3 loop is CASRPLRRGWEQYF. Here the CDR3 DNA reads TGTGCCAGCAGGCCCCTTAGACGAGGCTGGGAGCAGTACTTC.

This clonotype was detected many times. The V gene is TRBV5-1, the J gene TRBJ2-7; 10 bases are a match to TRBD2. Germline V gene lookup returns CDR1 SGHRS and CDR2 YFSETQ. V dropped 1 base and J dropped 2; count of bases not matched to a gene: 3. This CDR3 region has 15 residues. This CDR3 is CASSLSTSGTYEQYF. CDR3 sequence (DNA): TGCGCCAGCAGCTTGTCTACTAGCGGGACCTACGAGCAGTACTTC.

The rearrangement uses TRBV7-9 and TRBJ1-1, with a weak D call TRBD1 (6 bases). Germline V lookup: CDR1 SEHNR, CDR2 FQNEAQ (reference sequence). The CDR3 runs 12 residues. Trimming cost V 5 bases and J 8 bases, with 12 bases left between them. This CDR3 is CASSGPGTEAFF. Here the CDR3 DNA reads TGTGCCAGCAGCGGCCCCGGGACAGAAGCTTTCTTT.

J is TRBJ1-1 and V is TRBV6-1; TRBD1 agrees at 7 bases. Germline values: CDR1 MNHNS, CDR2 SASEGT. The CDR3 has 16 amino acids. V lost 10 bases to trimming and J lost 3 bases; unmatched junction nucleotides: 17. CDR3 in DNA: TGTGCCATAATATCCGGCTCGGACAGGTGGGACACTGAAGCTTTCTTT. It codes for CAIISGSDRWDTEAFF.

V and J are TRBV30 and TRBJ2-2; TRBD2 matches at 8 bases. CDR3 size: 16 residues. The ends lost 0 bases at V and 7 bases at J; junction bases unmatched: 10. In germline, CDR1 is GTSNPN, CDR2 SVGIG (reference sequence). This CDR3 is CAWSVSSGSRNGELFF. CDR3 bases: TGTGCCTGGAGTGTTTCAAGCGGGAGCAGGAACGGGGAGCTGTTTTTT.

This clonotype occurred a few times. The rearrangement links TRBV7-3 to TRBJ2-3, with D perhaps TRBD1 or TRBD2 (5 bases each). Germline V gene lookup returns CDR1 SGHTA and CDR2 FQGTGA. The CDR3 totals 14 residues. Deletions cut 5 bases from V and 1 base from J, with 10 bases between. The CDR3 DNA sequence: TGTGCCAGCAGCCAGGGAGCGGGCACAGATACGCAGTATTTT. Amino acids: CASSQGAGTDTQYF.

The chain employs TRBV27 and TRBJ2-1; D is undetermined. V was pared by 4 bases and J by 3 bases, with 7 bases between. This CDR3 has 13 residues. Germline V CDR1 and CDR2: MNHEY, SMNVEV (reference sequence). For the CDR3, the DNA is TGTGCCAGCAGTTACCAGAGCTACAATGAGCAGTTCTTC. Protein sequence: CASSYQSYNEQFF.

The sample holds many counts of this clonotype. V and J are TRBV5-1 and TRBJ2-1; the D call may be TRBD1 or TRBD2 (5 bases each). With 6 bases removed from V and 8 bases from J, the gap between germline ends came to 21 bases. In germline, CDR1 is SGHRS, CDR2 YFSETQ. CDR3 length: 15 residues. CDR3 bases: TGCGCCAGCATCCGTGAACCCAGACTGGGGGATGAGCAGTTCTTC. It yields the protein CASIREPRLGDEQFF.

This clonotype turned up a few times. This chain connects TRBV5-1 to TRBJ2-1; no reliable D call. The CDR3 length is 17 residues. Trimming took 2 bases from V and 4 from J, leaving 19 bases between them. Germline values: CDR1 SGHRS, CDR2 YFSETQ. In DNA, the CDR3 is TGCGCCAGCAGCTTTTCTCCCAATCCCATTACATACAATGAGCAGTTCTTC. Translated: CASSFSPNPITYNEQFF.

The chain couples TRBV5-1 to TRBJ2-1; 10 bases map to TRBD2. The germline gives CDR1 SGHRS, CDR2 YFSETQ. The CDR3 runs to 18 residues. J gave up 2 bases and V 2 bases, and 10 bases lay outside the gene matches. This CDR3 is CASSFYQREGLTYNEQFF. For the CDR3, the DNA is TGCGCCAGCAGCTTTTACCAGCGGGAGGGCCTAACCTACAATGAGCAGTTCTTC.

This clonotype has a handful of counts. The V and J genes are TRBV11-3 and TRBJ2-1; maybe TRBD2 (6 bases). V lost 5 bases and J 5 bases, leaving 13 bases between the germline ends. The CDR3 runs to 14 residues. Germline CDR1 is SGHNT and CDR2 is YENEEA. The CDR3 sequence is CASSPRDSHNEQFF. The CDR3 DNA follows: TGTGCCAGCAGCCCACGGGACTCTCACAATGAGCAGTTCTTC.

The rearrangement joins TRBV24-1 to TRBJ2-1; TRBD2 aligns across 13 bases. The CDR3 is 18 amino acids. CDR1 and CDR2 (germline): KGHDR, SFDVKD. V shed 5 bases and J 3 bases; nucleotides not matched to a gene: 9. The CDR3 nucleotides are TGTGCCACCAGTGTCAGGGGGGGACTAGCGGGACACTACAATGAGCAGTTCTTC. Protein sequence: CATSVRGGLAGHYNEQFF.

The chain recombines TRBV3-1 with TRBJ2-1, with TRBD2 as a possible D gene (6 bases). Trimming cost V 1 base and J 8 bases, with 15 bases left between them. Germline V gene sequence: CDR1 LGHDT, CDR2 YNNKEL (reference sequence). This CDR3 region has 15 residues. DNA for the CDR3: TGTGCCAGCAGCCAAGTGCACGGGACTCTCGATGAGCAGTTCTTC. Amino acids: CASSQVHGTLDEQFF.

This clonotype was picked up a small number of times. The chain couples TRBV20-1 to TRBJ1-2, with 8 bases fitting TRBD1. Per germline, CDR1 DFQATT and CDR2 SNEGSKA (reference sequence). The CDR3 spans 15 residues. V was pared by 0 bases and J by 4 bases, with 7 bases of the junction left unmatched. The CDR3 loop is CSARDFRGRIYGYTF. CDR3 bases: TGCAGTGCTAGAGATTTCAGGGGGCGCATCTATGGCTACACCTTC.

At least ten counts were recorded for this clonotype. The genes are TRBV27 and TRBJ2-4, with a possible D match to TRBD2 (6 bases). CDR1 and CDR2 (germline): MNHEY, SMNVEV (reference sequence). V lost 7 bases, J lost 7 bases, and 20 bases lay in between. The CDR3 covers 15 residues. The CDR3 nucleotides read TGTGCCAGCACAACGGGACTTCCCCCTGGTAACATTCAGTACTTC. It codes for CASTTGLPPGNIQYF.

This clonotype turned up a few times. In DNA form, the CDR3 reads TGTGCCAGCAGGCCCTGGACTGGGTCGAACGAGCAGTACTTC. Its protein product is CASRPWTGSNEQYF. This rearrangement joins TRBV27 to TRBJ2-7; D is perhaps TRBD2 (5 bases). Trimming stripped 6 bases from V and 5 bases from J, with 17 bases between. Per the germline V gene, CDR1 is MNHEY and CDR2 is SMNVEV (reference sequence). The CDR3 length is 14 residues.

The chain couples TRBV5-1 to TRBJ2-2, with D tentatively TRBD1 (6 bases). Per the germline V gene, CDR1 is SGHRS and CDR2 is YFSETQ. V was cut by 2 bases and J by 0 bases, with 11 bases left in between. There are 16 residues in the CDR3. The CDR3 protein is CASSFGQITNTGELFF. In DNA form, the CDR3 reads TGCGCCAGCAGCTTCGGACAGATCACGAACACCGGGGAGCTGTTTTTT.

This clonotype has at least ten counts. This chain joins TRBV24-1 and TRBJ2-1; TRBD2 matches at 8 bases. The V segment lost 3 bases and the J segment 0 bases; nucleotides outside the gene matches: 12. CDR1 is KGHDR, CDR2 SFDVKD, per germline. This CDR3 is built from 19 residues. The CDR3 reads CATSDRWLAGPSSYNEQFF. The CDR3 DNA follows: TGTGCCACCAGTGATCGGTGGCTAGCGGGCCCTAGCTCCTACAATGAGCAGTTCTTC.

The chain joins TRBV6-2 or TRBV6-3 to TRBJ1-4, with TRBD1 identical over 7 bases. The V gene end was trimmed by 6 bases and the J gene end by 4 bases; junction bases not matched to a gene: 11. Germline CDR1 reads MNHEY; CDR2 reads SVGEGT. The CDR3 runs to 16 residues. CDR3 protein: CASSTGARHRNEKLFF. The CDR3 coding sequence is TGTGCCAGCAGCACAGGGGCCCGCCACCGTAATGAAAAACTGTTTTTT.

This clonotype was seen a few times. The chain has TRBV18 and TRBJ2-1; the match to TRBD1 covers 9 bases. With V trimmed by 5 bases and J by 3 bases, 5 bases remained unmatched. Germline V lookup: CDR1 KGHSH, CDR2 LQKENI. The CDR3 covers 15 residues. CDR3: CASSVQGANYNEQFF. The CDR3 DNA reads as TGTGCCAGCTCAGTACAGGGGGCGAACTACAATGAGCAGTTCTTC.

This clonotype has just a few counts. This chain connects TRBV21-1 to TRBJ2-7. TRBV21-1 corresponds to a pseudogene. The CDR3 runs 13 residues. In nucleotides, the CDR3 is TGTGCCAGCAGCAAAATCCAGTGCTACGAGCAGTACTTC. This gives the protein CASSKIQCYEQYF.

In this sample, this clonotype turned up a few times. V gene TRBV5-1 combines with J gene TRBJ2-3, with D hard to call. CDR3 length: 14 residues. The germline CDR1 and CDR2 sequences are SGHRS and YFSETQ. V was cut by 6 bases and J by 0 bases, with 11 bases left in between. The CDR3 reads CASTLDFSTDTQYF. CDR3 in DNA: TGCGCCAGCACTCTAGATTTTAGCACAGATACGCAGTATTTT.

The table lists this clonotype with a few counts. The genes are TRBV7-9 and TRBJ1-5; D not certain. The V and J ends lost 1 base and 2 bases respectively, with 15 bases between them. The CDR3 spans 17 residues. Germline assignment: CDR1 SEHNR and CDR2 FQNEAQ (reference sequence). CDR3: CASSLEVTAGGNQPQHF. In DNA form, the CDR3 reads TGTGCCAGCAGCTTAGAAGTAACTGCTGGGGGCAATCAGCCCCAGCATTTT.

This clonotype was recorded a few times. V is TRBV9 and J is TRBJ2-1; a weak D match, TRBD2 (5 bases). The CDR3 sequence is 16 residues long. Trimming shortened V by 0 bases and J by 8 bases, and 18 bases separated the two germline ends. The germline CDR1 and CDR2 sequences are SGDLS and YYNGEE. As DNA, the CDR3 is TGTGCCAGCAGCGTAGCCTTGGCGGGTCCATGGGATGAGCAGTTCTTC. As protein: CASSVALAGPWDEQFF.

J is TRBJ2-1 and V is TRBV24-1; D call uncertain. This CDR3 comprises 16 residues. Germline assignment: CDR1 KGHDR and CDR2 SFDVKD. V was trimmed by 2 bases and J by 0 bases, leaving 10 bases between them. This CDR3 is CATSDSHPSSYNEQFF. The CDR3, as DNA: TGTGCCACCAGTGATTCCCATCCGAGCTCCTACAATGAGCAGTTCTTC.

This clonotype was recorded a few times. The chain combines TRBV10-2 with TRBJ2-7; D is uncertain. The CDR3 runs 12 residues. V was shortened by 10 bases and J by 2 bases, with 12 bases between the two germline ends. The germline V gene encodes CDR1 WSHSY and CDR2 SAAADI. As DNA, the CDR3 is TGCGCCATCTCTCACGGGCCCTACGAGCAGTACTTC. Residues: CAISHGPYEQYF.

This sequence joins TRBV7-9 and TRBJ2-7, with D tentatively TRBD1 (6 bases). Germline V CDR1 and CDR2: SEHNR, FQNEAQ (reference sequence). V lost 5 bases and J 1 base, leaving 15 bases between the germline ends. The length of the CDR3 is 15 residues. The CDR3 sequence: CASSPPYRASYEQYF. The CDR3 nucleotides read TGTGCCAGCAGCCCCCCGTACAGGGCTTCCTACGAGCAGTACTTC.

V gene TRBV12-3 or TRBV12-4 combines with J gene TRBJ2-1, with 7 bases aligning to TRBD2. This CDR3 region has 15 residues. Trimming at V came to 5 bases and at J to 7 bases, leaving 11 bases not matched to a gene. In nucleotides, the CDR3 is TGTGCCAGCAGTCTGAGGGCTAGCGGCATTAATGAGCAGTTCTTC. Its translation: CASSLRASGINEQFF.

This chain connects TRBV2 to TRBJ1-5; 7 positions agree with TRBD1. CDR1 SNHLY and CDR2 FYNNEI come from the germline V gene. With 9 bases clipped from V and 4 bases from J, the junction kept 3 bases outside the gene matches. The CDR3 totals 12 residues. CDR3 sequence (DNA): TGTGCCAGAGGGGGCGGGAATCAGCCCCAGCATTTT. Its protein is CARGGGNQPQHF.

The CDR3: CASSVGWELSSYEQYF. DNA of the CDR3: TGTGCCAGCAGCGTAGGATGGGAACTGAGCTCCTACGAGCAGTACTTC. The chain couples TRBV9 to TRBJ2-7; D gene uncertain. V dropped 0 bases and J dropped 0 bases, with 13 bases sitting between them. This CDR3 has 16 residues. CDR1 is SGDLS and CDR2 is YYNGEE in the germline V gene.

This chain uses TRBV2 with TRBJ1-1, with D perhaps TRBD1 (5 bases). The germline gives CDR1 SNHLY, CDR2 FYNNEI. Trimming shortened V by 4 bases and J by 4 bases, and 16 bases separated the two germline ends. The CDR3 loop spans 15 amino acids. This chain's CDR3 is CASSGGFGGATEAFF. The CDR3 DNA follows: TGTGCCAGCAGTGGCGGTTTTGGGGGAGCCACTGAAGCTTTCTTT.